This T cell receptor (beta chain) was sequenced during a study of OX40 agonist ivuxolimab in advanced cancers. Study in general: Three patients got partial responses; one had hepatocellular carcinoma and two had cutaneous melanoma. Study observations and caveats: Circulating CD4+ and CD8+ T cells showed clonal expansion by week 6 at 0.1 to 3.0 mg/kg.

Germline V gene sequence: CDR1 MDHEN, CDR2 SYDVKM. There are 13 residues in the CDR3. Losses at the gene ends were 5 bases for V and 11 bases for J; bases not matched to a gene: 9. Details on this clone: Its antigen is currently unknown. Other nucleotide sequences in the sample specify the same CDR3.

Produced via immunoSEQ multiplex PCR; TCRdb's table is partial and in-frame only. The sample lists 65,000 to 80,000 clones; about four fifths were seen once. The V call is TRBV28, the J call TRBJ2-5; 9 nucleotides align to TRBD1. This sequence originates from an adult with an advanced solid tumor such as melanoma, head and neck, liver or kidney cancer. This specimen consisted of CD4+ or CD8+ T cells sorted from blood, obtained in a trial of the OX40 agonist ivuxolimab. The CDR3 spells CASSPGQGGEQYF. CDR3 sequence (DNA): TGTGCCAGCAGTCCGGGACAGGGTGGGGAGCAGTACTTC.